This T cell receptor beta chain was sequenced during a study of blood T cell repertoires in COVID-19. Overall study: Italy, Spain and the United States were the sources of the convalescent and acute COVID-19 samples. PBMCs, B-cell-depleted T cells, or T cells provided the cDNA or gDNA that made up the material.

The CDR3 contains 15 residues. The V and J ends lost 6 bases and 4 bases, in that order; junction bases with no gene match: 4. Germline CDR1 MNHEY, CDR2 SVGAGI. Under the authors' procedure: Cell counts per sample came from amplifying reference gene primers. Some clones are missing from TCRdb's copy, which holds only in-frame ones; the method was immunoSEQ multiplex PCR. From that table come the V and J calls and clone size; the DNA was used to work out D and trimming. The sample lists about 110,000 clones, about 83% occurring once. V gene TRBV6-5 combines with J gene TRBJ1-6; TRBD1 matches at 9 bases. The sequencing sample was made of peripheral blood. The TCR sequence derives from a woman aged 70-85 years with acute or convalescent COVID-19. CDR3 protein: CASRGTGHYNSPLHF. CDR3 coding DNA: TGTGCCAGCAGAGGGACAGGGCATTATAATTCACCCCTCCACTTT.